Each of the 5 T cell receptor beta chains below was sequenced from the same sample in a study of OX40 agonist ivuxolimab in advanced cancers. The assay was immunoSEQ multiplex PCR, and TCRdb's table has in-frame clones only and misses some. The sample carries 100,000 to 140,000 clones, around 93% recorded once. The sample was CD4+ or CD8+ T cells sorted from blood, taken in a trial of the OX40 agonist ivuxolimab. These TCRs come from an adult with an advanced solid tumor such as melanoma, head and neck, liver or kidney cancer.

This chain uses TRBV28 with TRBJ1-1; D is perhaps TRBD1 (6 bases). V was cut by 3 bases and J by 1 base, with 15 bases left in between. Germline CDR1 MDHEN, CDR2 SYDVKM. CDR3 length: 16 residues. The CDR3 reads CASSFIGTTRNTEAFF. DNA for the CDR3: TGTGCCAGCAGTTTTATAGGGACAACTCGGAACACTGAAGCTTTCTTT.

This chain links TRBV28 with TRBJ1-1; 7 bases are a match to TRBD1. The J segment lost 4 bases and the V segment lost 2 bases, leaving 7 bases of the junction unmatched. The CDR3 totals 15 residues. In germline, CDR1 is MDHEN, CDR2 SYDVKM. DNA for the CDR3: TGTGCCAGCAGTTTACCGGGACAGATGGGCACTGAAGCTTTCTTT. It is translated as CASSLPGQMGTEAFF. The full variable domain, with the rest looked up from reference TRBV28 and TRBJ1-1, is DVKVTQSSRYLVKRTGEKVFLECVQDMDHENMFWYRQDPGLGLRLIYFSYDVKMKEKGDIPEGYSVSREKKERFSLILESASTNQTSMYLCASSLPGQMGTEAFFGQGTRLTVV.

V is TRBV9 and J is TRBJ1-1; D remains ambiguous. This CDR3 has 13 residues. V was clipped by 3 bases and J by 3 bases, with 9 bases between them. CDR1 is SGDLS and CDR2 is YYNGEE in the germline V gene. The CDR3 DNA sequence: TGTGCCAGCAGCGCGGCCCTTGACACTGAAGCTTTCTTT. It encodes CASSAALDTEAFF.

The chain is built from TRBV6-6 and TRBJ1-4; 8 bases agree with TRBD1. J was trimmed by 8 bases and V by 9 bases; bases with no gene match: 8. Germline V CDR1 and CDR2: MNHNY, SVGAGI (reference sequence). This CDR3 contains 13 residues. The CDR3 nucleotides are TGTGCCAGTTCCCGGGACAGGAAAGAAAAACTGTTTTTT. Translation: CASSRDRKEKLFF.

V usage is TRBV6-5 and J usage is TRBJ1-5; D not certain. V was shortened by 6 bases and J by 2 bases, with 8 bases between the two germline ends. Germline V gives CDR1 MNHEY, CDR2 SVGAGI. The CDR3 covers 13 residues. This CDR3 reads CASRDRGNQPQHF. CDR3 nucleotide sequence: TGTGCCAGCAGGGACCGTGGCAATCAGCCCCAGCATTTT.